This T cell receptor beta chain is from a study of T cells in Graves' hyperthyroidism and ophthalmopathy. RNA transcripts yielded amplified TCR beta CDR3 regions. When the TCR CDR3 underwent first-round RT-PCR, the HTBI primer set was used. MiXCR, applied by TCRdb to the multiplex PCR reads, yields one record per CDR3 protein. The sample lists 700,000 to 850,000 distinct CDR3 sequences, 30% to 40% occurring once. With regard to this clonotype: The target antigen is unknown.

Study-wide results and caveats: Blood also carried most thyroid clonotypes expanded above 0.001.

The sequenced sample consisted of blood. This receptor was identified in a middle-aged woman with Graves' hyperthyroidism.

CDR3 amino acids: CASSSIAYSNQPQHF. The CDR3 DNA reads TGTGCCAGCAGCTCGATTGCTTATAGCAATCAGCCCCAGCATTTT. The chain joins TRBV12-3 or TRBV12-4 to TRBJ1-5; D is uncertain. V was pared by 6 bases and J by 0 bases, with 12 bases between. CDR3 length: 15 residues.